This TCR beta chain was sequenced in a study of graft-versus-host responses after intestinal transplantation (dated by TCRdb to the early 2020s). Study-wide context: The transplants that recipients received were multivisceral, liver-intestinal, or isolated intestinal. Every recipient was given anti-thymocyte globulin induction, followed by around three years of maintenance tacrolimus and steroids. The cohort enrolled 20 to 30 intestinal transplant recipients including one retransplant, and 3 patients lacking pretransplant specimens were excluded. To identify alloreactive clones, pre-transplant mixed lymphocyte reaction products were sequenced and then compared with unstimulated pre-transplant donor and recipient T cells. Donor T cell macrochimerism was defined as a peak of at least 4% donor T cells among recipient peripheral blood mononuclear cells. Rather than going through the commercial service, samples from three later patients were sequenced in-house on an Illumina MiSeq and processed with MiXCR. After intestinal transplantation, graft-versus-host and host-versus-graft alloreactive T cell clones in the graft, circulation and bone marrow were tracked using bulk TCR-beta CDR3 sequencing.

V sheds 0 bases and J sheds 8 bases, leaving 8 bases between their ends. Counted from cysteine to phenylalanine, this CDR3 has 13 amino acids. Just CDR3 DNA is preserved here, 39 bases in frame from base 1. Based on the germline V gene (reference sequence), the CDR1 and CDR2 sequences are LNHNV and YYDKDF. The time point label on this specimen signifies: cells obtained before transplantation from donor or recipient. CD3+CD4+ and CD3+CD8+ populations were FACS-sorted from unstimulated pre-transplant donor and recipient cells taken from spleen or lymph nodes. Libraries were constructed by the immunoSEQ multiplex PCR assay. For most patients, genomic DNA was isolated with the Qiagen DNeasy Blood and Tissue Kit and sent frozen to Adaptive Biotechnologies for TCR sequencing. Adaptive Biotechnologies carried out high-throughput TCR-beta CDR3 sequencing of genomic DNA for most patients. On the authors' methods: Adaptive's ImmunoSEQ software was the source of the TCR sequencing data for 18 patients, while three other patients were processed with MiXCR and VDJtools. To correct CD4 versus CD8 sorting errors, any sequence found in both subsets at a frequency ratio below 5:1 was removed. CDR3 nucleotide sequences shared by donor and recipient were removed because the origin of these sequences could not be assigned. To count as alloreactive, a clone needed at least 2-fold expansion over unstimulated cells and a minimum CFSE-low frequency of 0.002% (template counts) or 0.001% (read counts). Mappable clones were those detected in sequenced pre-transplant spleen, lymph node, or MLR CFSE-low populations of the donor or recipient. The cumulative frequency of alloreactive clones was calculated as a percentage of all sequences, weighted by copy number. TCRdb took this table from immuneACCESS and kept in-frame rearrangements with V and J called. Such tables lack part of the clones; where checked against another copy, unresolved V genes explain under half of the gap, and the rest is unexplained. That table is the source of V, J and clone size, and D and trimming were worked out from the DNA. Here the sample has about 71,000 clones; approximately 96% occur a single time. The top ten clones comprise less than 0.65% of the sample.

In its sample, this clone was seen once. The target of this receptor is not known. No much larger clonotype is one base removed from it; base qualities were not supplied. Summary of the overall study and its limitations: GvH clones were found in recipient bone marrow, and some of the GvH clones appeared earlier in ileal mucosa or blood, which is consistent with an intestinal mucosal origin. Early after transplant, peak levels of circulating GvH clones were associated with declines in HvG clones. In patients with donor T cell macrochimerism, the allografts had high GvH to HvG T cell clonal ratios. Conclusions were limited by the relatively low number and heterogeneity of intestinal transplant patients.

The input for sequencing was unstimulated CD8+ T cells sorted from spleen or lymph node cells, taken before intestinal transplant. The rearrangement combines TRBV15 with TRBJ2-1; the D gene remains uncertain. The clonotype comes from a human donor who received an intestinal transplant. The nucleotide sequence is TGTGCCACCAGCAGAGATTGGGTACATGAGCAGTTCTTC. Translated, this gives CATSRDWVHEQFF. The CDR3 plus the reference TRBV15 and TRBJ2-1 genes for the other parts give the full variable domain: DAMVIQNPRYQVTQFGKPVTLSCSQTLNHNVMYWYQQKSSQAPKLLFHYYDKDFNNEADTPDNFQSRRPNTSFCFLDIRSPGLGDTAMYLCATSRDWVHEQFFGPGTRLTVL.